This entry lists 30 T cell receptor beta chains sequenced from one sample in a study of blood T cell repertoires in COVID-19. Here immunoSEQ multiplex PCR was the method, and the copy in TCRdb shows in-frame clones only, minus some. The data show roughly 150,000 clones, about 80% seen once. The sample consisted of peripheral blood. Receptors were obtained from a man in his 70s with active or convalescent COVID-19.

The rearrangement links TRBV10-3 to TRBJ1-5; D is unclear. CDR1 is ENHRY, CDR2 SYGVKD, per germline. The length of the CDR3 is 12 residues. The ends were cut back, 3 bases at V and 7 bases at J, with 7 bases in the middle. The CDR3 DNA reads TGTGCCATCAGTGAAGGAGACCAGCCCCAGCATTTT. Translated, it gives CAISEGDQPQHF.

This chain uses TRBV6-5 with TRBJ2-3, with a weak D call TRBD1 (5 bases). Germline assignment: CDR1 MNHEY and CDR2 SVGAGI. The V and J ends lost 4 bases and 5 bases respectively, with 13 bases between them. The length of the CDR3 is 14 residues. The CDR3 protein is CASSLRQPGDTQYF. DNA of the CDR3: TGTGCCAGCAGTTTACGACAGCCTGGAGATACGCAGTATTTT.

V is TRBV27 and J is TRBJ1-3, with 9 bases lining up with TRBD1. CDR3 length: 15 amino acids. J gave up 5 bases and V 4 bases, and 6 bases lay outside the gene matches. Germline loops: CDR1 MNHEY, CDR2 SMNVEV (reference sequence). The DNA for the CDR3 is TGTGCCAGCAGTTCCCGGACAGGGGCGAGAAACACCATATATTTT. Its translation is CASSSRTGARNTIYF.

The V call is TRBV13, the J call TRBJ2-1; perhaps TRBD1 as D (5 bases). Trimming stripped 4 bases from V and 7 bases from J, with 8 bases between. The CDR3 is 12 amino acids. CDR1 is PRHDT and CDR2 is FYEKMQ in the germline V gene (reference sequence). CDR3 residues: CASSSQENEQFF. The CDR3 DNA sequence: TGTGCCAGCAGCTCACAGGAAAATGAGCAGTTCTTC.

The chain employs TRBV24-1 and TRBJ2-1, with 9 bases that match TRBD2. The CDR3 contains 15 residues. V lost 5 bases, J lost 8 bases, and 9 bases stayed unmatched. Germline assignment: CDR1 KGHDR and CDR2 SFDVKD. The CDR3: CATSVGSGRGHEQFF. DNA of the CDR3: TGTGCCACCAGTGTCGGTAGCGGGAGAGGGCATGAGCAGTTCTTC.

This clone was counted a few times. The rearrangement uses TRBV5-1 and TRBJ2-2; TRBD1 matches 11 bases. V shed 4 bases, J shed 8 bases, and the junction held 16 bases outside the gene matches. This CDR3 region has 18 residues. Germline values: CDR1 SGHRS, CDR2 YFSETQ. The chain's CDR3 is CASSIGQGALKDTGELFF. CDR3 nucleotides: TGCGCCAGCAGCATCGGACAGGGGGCGCTTAAGGATACTGGGGAGCTGTTTTTT. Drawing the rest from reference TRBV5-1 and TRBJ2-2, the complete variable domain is KAGVTQTPRYLIKTRGQQVTLSCSPISGHRSVSWYQQTPGQGLQFLFEYFSETQRNKGNFPGRFSGRQFSNSRSEMNVSTLELGDSALYLCASSIGQGALKDTGELFFGEGSRLTVL.

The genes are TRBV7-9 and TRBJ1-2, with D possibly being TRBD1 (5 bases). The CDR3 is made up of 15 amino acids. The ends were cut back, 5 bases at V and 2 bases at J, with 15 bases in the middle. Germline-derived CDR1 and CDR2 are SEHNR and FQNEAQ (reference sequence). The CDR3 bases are TGTGCCAGCAGCCCGCTCGGCCGGGGGAACTATGGCTACACCTTC. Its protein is CASSPLGRGNYGYTF.

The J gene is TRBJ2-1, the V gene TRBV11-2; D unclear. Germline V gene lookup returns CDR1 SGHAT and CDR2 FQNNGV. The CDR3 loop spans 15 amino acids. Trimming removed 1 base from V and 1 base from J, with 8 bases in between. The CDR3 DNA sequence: TGTGCCAGCAGCTTAGGCCGACAATCCTACAATGAGCAGTTCTTC. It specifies CASSLGRQSYNEQFF.

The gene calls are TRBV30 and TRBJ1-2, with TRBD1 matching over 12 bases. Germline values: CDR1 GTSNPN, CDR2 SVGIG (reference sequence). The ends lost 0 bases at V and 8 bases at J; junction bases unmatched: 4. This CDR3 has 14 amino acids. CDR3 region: CAWSVWDRGQGYTF. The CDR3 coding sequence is TGTGCCTGGAGTGTGTGGGACAGGGGGCAAGGCTACACCTTC. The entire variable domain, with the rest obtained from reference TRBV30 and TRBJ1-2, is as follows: SQTIHQWPATLVQPVGSPLSLECTVEGTSNPNLYWYRQAAGRGLQLLFYSVGIGQISSEVPQNLSASRPQDRQFILSSKKLLLSDSGFYLCAWSVWDRGQGYTFGSGTRLTVV.

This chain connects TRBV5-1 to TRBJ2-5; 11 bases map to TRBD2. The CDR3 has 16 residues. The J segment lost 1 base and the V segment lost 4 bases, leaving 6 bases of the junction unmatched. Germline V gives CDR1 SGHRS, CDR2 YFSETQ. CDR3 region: CASSRLAGGLQETQYF. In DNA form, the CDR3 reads TGCGCCAGCAGCCGTCTAGCGGGAGGCCTCCAAGAGACCCAGTACTTC.

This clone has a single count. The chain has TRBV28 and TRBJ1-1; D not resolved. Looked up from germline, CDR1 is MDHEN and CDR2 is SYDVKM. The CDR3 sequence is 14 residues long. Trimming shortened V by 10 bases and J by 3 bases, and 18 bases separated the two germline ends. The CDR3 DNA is TGTGCCACCCATGGTGGGGTGAGGGACACTGAAGCTTTCTTT. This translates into CATHGGVRDTEAFF.

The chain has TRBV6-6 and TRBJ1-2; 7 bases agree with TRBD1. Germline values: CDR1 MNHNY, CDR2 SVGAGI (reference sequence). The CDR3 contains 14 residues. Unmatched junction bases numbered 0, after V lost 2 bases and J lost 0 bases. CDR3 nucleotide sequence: TGTGCCAGCAGTTACGGGACAGCTAACTATGGCTACACCTTC. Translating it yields CASSYGTANYGYTF.

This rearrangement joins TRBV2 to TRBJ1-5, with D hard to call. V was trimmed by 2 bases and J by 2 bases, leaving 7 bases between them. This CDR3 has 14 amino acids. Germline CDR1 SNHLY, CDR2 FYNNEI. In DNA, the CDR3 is TGTGCCAGCAGTGAAAATGAGGGCAATCAGCCCCAGCATTTT. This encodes CASSENEGNQPQHF.

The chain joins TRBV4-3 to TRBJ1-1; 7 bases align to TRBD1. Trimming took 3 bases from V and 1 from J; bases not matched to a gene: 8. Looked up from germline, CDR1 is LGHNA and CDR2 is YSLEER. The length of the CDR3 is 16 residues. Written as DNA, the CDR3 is TGCGCCAGCAGCCAGGCCACCGGGACAGCGAACACTGAAGCTTTCTTT. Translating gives CASSQATGTANTEAFF.

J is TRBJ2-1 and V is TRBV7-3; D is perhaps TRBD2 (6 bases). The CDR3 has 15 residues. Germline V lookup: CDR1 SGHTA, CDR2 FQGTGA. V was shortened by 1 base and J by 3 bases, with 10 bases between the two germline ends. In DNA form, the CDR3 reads TGTGCCAGCAGCTTAATGCGGGACGACTACAATGAGCAGTTCTTC. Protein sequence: CASSLMRDDYNEQFF.

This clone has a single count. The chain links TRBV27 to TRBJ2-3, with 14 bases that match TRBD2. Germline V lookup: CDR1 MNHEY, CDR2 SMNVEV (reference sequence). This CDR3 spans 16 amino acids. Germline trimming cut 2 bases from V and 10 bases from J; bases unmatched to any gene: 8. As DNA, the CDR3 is TGTGCCAGCAGTTTAGTAGGGACTAGCGGGGGACTCTCGCAGTATTTT. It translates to CASSLVGTSGGLSQYF.

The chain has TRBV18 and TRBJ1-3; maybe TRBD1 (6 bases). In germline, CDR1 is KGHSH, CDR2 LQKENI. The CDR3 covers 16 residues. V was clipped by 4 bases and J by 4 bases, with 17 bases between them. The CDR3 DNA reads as TGTGCCAGCTCACTGTCCGAGAGCAGGGGAGGAAACACCATATATTTT. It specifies CASSLSESRGGNTIYF.

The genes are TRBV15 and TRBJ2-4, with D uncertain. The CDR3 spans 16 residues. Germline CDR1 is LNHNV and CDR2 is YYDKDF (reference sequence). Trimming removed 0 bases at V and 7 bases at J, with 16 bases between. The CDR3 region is CATSRDWRQIRNIQYF. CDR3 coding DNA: TGTGCCACCAGCAGAGATTGGCGACAAATAAGGAACATTCAGTACTTC.

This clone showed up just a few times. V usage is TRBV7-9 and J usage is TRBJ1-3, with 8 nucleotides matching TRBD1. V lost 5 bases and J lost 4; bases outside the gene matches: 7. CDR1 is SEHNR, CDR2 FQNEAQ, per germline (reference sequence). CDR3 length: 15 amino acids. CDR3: CASSQRTGRGNTIYF. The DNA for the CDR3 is TGTGCCAGCAGCCAACGGACAGGGAGGGGAAACACCATATATTTT.

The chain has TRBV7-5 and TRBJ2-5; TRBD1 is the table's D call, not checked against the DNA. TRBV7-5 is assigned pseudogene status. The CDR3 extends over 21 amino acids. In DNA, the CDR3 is TGTGCCAGAAGCCATACAGGGAATTCTAGCAGAGGCAAAGCATACCAAGAGACCCAGTACTTC. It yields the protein CARSHTGNSSRGKAYQETQYF.

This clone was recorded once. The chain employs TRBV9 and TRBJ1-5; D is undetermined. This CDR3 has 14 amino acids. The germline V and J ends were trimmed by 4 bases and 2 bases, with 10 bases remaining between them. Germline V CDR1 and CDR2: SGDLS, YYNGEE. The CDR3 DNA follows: TGTGCCAGCAGCCCGAGAGGCGGCAATCAGCCCCAGCATTTT. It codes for CASSPRGGNQPQHF.

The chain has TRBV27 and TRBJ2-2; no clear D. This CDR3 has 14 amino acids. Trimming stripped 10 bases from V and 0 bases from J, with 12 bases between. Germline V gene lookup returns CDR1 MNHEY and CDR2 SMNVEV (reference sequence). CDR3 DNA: TGTGCCACGACGACTGTTTCGAACACCGGGGAGCTGTTTTTT. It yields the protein CATTTVSNTGELFF.

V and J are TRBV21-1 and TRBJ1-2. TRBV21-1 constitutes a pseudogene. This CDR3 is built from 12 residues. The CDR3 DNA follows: TGTGCCAGCCCCGGGTCCCCAGATGGCTACACCTTC. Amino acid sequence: CASPGSPDGYTF.

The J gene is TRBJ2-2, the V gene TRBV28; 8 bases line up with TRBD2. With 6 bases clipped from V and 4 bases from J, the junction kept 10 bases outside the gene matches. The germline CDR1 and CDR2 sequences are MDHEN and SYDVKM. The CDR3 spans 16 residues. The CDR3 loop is CASSQALAGLTGELFF. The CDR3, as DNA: TGTGCCAGCAGCCAGGCCCTAGCGGGCCTCACCGGGGAGCTGTTTTTT.

This CDR3 reads CASSYRGGQNTEAFF. The CDR3 nucleotides are TGTGCCAGCAGTTACCGAGGGGGCCAGAACACTGAAGCTTTCTTT. The chain couples TRBV27 to TRBJ1-1; 7 bases are a match to TRBD1. With 4 bases clipped from V and 1 base from J, the junction kept 6 bases outside the gene matches. Germline lookup yields CDR1 MNHEY and CDR2 SMNVEV (reference sequence). The CDR3 consists of 15 residues.

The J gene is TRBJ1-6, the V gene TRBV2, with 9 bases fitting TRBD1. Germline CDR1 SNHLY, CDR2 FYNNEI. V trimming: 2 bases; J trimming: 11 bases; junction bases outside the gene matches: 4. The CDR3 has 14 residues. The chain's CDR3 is CASSERTGAAPLHF. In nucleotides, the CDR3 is TGTGCCAGCAGTGAAAGGACAGGGGCAGCACCCCTCCACTTT.

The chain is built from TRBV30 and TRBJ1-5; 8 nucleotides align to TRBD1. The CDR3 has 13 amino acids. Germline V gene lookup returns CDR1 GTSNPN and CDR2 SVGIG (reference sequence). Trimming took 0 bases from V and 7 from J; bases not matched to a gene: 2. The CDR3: CAWSVQGGQPQHF. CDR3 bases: TGTGCCTGGAGTGTACAGGGGGGGCAGCCCCAGCATTTT.

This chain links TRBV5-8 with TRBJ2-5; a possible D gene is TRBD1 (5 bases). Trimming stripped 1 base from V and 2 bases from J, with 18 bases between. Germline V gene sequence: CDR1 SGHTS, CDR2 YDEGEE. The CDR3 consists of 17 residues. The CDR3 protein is CASSLLNVRGSQETQYF. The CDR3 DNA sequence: TGTGCCAGCAGCTTGTTGAACGTTAGGGGCAGTCAAGAGACCCAGTACTTC.

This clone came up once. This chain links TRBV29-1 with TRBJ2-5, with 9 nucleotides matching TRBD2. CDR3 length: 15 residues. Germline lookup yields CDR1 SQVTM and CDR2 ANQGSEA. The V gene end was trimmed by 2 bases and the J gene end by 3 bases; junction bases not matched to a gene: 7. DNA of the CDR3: TGCAGCGTTGAAAGGGGACTAGCTGCCGAAGAGACCCAGTACTTC. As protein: CSVERGLAAEETQYF.

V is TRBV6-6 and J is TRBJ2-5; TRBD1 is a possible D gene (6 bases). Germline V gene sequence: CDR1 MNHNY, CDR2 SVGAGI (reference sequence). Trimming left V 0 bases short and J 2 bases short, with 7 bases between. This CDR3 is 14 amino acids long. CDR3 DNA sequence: TGTGCCAGCAGTTACTCGGGACATCAAGAGACCCAGTACTTC. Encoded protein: CASSYSGHQETQYF.